One sample yielded the 4 T cell receptor beta chains listed below, sequenced in a study of blood T cell repertoires in COVID-19. The repertoire was sequenced with immunoSEQ multiplex PCR; TCRdb's copy has only in-frame clones and lacks some. The data contain around 72,000 clones, roughly four fifths of them singletons. The sequenced sample was peripheral blood. The receptors originated from a woman aged 55-69 years with acute or convalescent COVID-19.

V usage is TRBV9 and J usage is TRBJ2-3; TRBD2 aligns across 8 bases. Germline V gene sequence: CDR1 SGDLS, CDR2 YYNGEE. This CDR3 spans 16 amino acids. With V trimmed by 4 bases and J by 4 bases, 11 bases remained unmatched. As DNA, the CDR3 is TGTGCCAGCAGCTCACGGGAGGGGGGGGCGGCAGATACGCAGTATTTT. This codes for CASSSREGGAADTQYF.

The rearrangement joins TRBV3-1 (or the pseudogene TRBV3-2) to TRBJ2-3; 16 bases match TRBD2. Germline V gene lookup returns CDR1 LGHDT and CDR2 YNNKEL (reference sequence). V gave up 5 bases and J gave up 6 bases; unmatched junction bases: 5. This CDR3 comprises 16 residues. The DNA of the CDR3 is TGTGCCAGCAGCTTGGGACTAGCGGGGGGGCCGGATACGCAGTATTTT. Its translation: CASSLGLAGGPDTQYF.

The chain combines TRBV6-6 with TRBJ1-2; possible D gene TRBD1, 5 bases. The V end lost 10 bases, the J end lost 8 bases, and 20 bases lay between the germline ends. The germline CDR1 and CDR2 sequences are MNHNY and SVGAGI (reference sequence). CDR3 length: 13 amino acids. The CDR3 loop is CAIRDSNARGYTF. The CDR3 coding sequence is TGTGCCATCCGGGACTCCAACGCGAGGGGCTACACCTTC.

The chain links TRBV30 to TRBJ1-6; TRBD1 matches at 11 bases. V lost 4 bases, J lost 8 bases, and 4 bases stayed unmatched. Germline values: CDR1 GTSNPN, CDR2 SVGIG (reference sequence). The CDR3 covers 14 residues. The CDR3 region has the DNA TGTGCCTGGACGCGGACAGGGGGCTATTCACCCCTCCACTTT. This translates into CAWTRTGGYSPLHF.